One T cell receptor beta chain is described in this entry. The antigen remains unidentified. The source of the sample is a study of graft-versus-host responses after intestinal transplantation. Assay used: immunoSEQ multiplex PCR; TCRdb lists only in-frame clones, some missing. The table records tens of thousands of clones, over 85% of them present only once. Per the germline V gene, CDR1 is MNHEY and CDR2 is SVGAGI. Trimming cost V 7 bases and J 8 bases, with 17 bases left between them. The CDR3 runs to 13 residues. The material was unstimulated CD4+ T cells sorted from spleen or lymph node cells, obtained before intestinal transplant. The chain links TRBV6-5 to TRBJ1-2; D unresolved. The receptor was derived from a human donor who received an intestinal transplant. The CDR3 loop is CASNPGRFGGYTF. The CDR3 nucleotides read TGTGCCAGCAACCCCGGCAGGTTTGGAGGCTACACCTTC.